These 25 T cell receptor beta chains were all obtained from the same sample, sequenced in a study of technical replicates of blood from a handful of donors. TCRdb's copy holds only in-frame clones and misses some; the assay was immunoSEQ multiplex PCR. The table includes around 80,000 clones, more than 80% detected once. Sequencing input: T cells isolated from PBMCs. These receptors originate from a human donor in good health.

CDR3 DNA: TGTGCCTGGAAGGGCCAGGGGGCATTCGGGGAGCAGTACTTC. Translating gives CAWKGQGAFGEQYF. The rearrangement links TRBV30 to TRBJ2-7, with TRBD1 identical over 8 bases. Germline CDR1 reads GTSNPN; CDR2 reads SVGIG (reference sequence). With 4 bases clipped from V and 7 bases from J, the junction kept 12 bases outside the gene matches. The CDR3 runs to 14 residues.

The J gene is TRBJ2-5, the V gene TRBV5-1; D perhaps matches TRBD2 (6 bases). Germline CDR1 reads SGHRS; CDR2 reads YFSETQ. The CDR3 has 15 residues. Trimming removed 5 bases from V and 1 base from J, with 15 bases in between. The CDR3 here is CASSSRGQGQETQYF. CDR3 sequence (DNA): TGCGCCAGCAGTTCGCGGGGCCAGGGCCAAGAGACCCAGTACTTC.

This clone appeared a single time. The J gene is TRBJ2-5, the V gene TRBV4-1; tentative D call: TRBD1 (5 bases). Germline CDR1 MGHRA, CDR2 YSYEKL. V gave up 0 bases and J gave up 1 base, with 21 bases separating them. CDR3 length: 19 amino acids. CDR3 sequence (DNA): TGCGCCAGCAGCCAAGATGAGGCGAGCAGGGTTTATGGCCAAGAGACCCAGTACTTC. Encoded protein: CASSQDEASRVYGQETQYF.

As regards this clone: A junction end diverges from the germline sequence, so it may reflect a read error. This chain uses TRBV7-7 with TRBJ2-1; D call uncertain. From germline, CDR1 is SSHAT and CDR2 FNYEAQ (reference sequence). The CDR3 extends over 14 amino acids. The chain's CDR3 is CASSLNDSPNEQFF. The CDR3 DNA sequence: TGTGCTAGCAGCTTAAATGACTCCCCCAATGAGCAGTTCTTC.

V gene TRBV23-1 combines with J gene TRBJ2-7, with 14 bases lining up with TRBD2. TRBV23-1 is classed as an ORF, of uncertain function. The CDR3 runs 16 residues. Trimming at V came to 4 bases and at J to 4 bases, leaving 6 bases not matched to a gene. The CDR3 DNA reads TGCGCCAGCAGTCGATGGACTAGCGGGAGGAGATACGAGCAGTACTTC. Translation: CASSRWTSGRRYEQYF.

V gene TRBV29-1 combines with J gene TRBJ2-7; TRBD2 agrees at 11 bases. In germline, CDR1 is SQVTM, CDR2 ANQGSEA. Losses at the gene ends were 5 bases for V and 7 bases for J; bases not matched to a gene: 10. The CDR3 spans 14 residues. The CDR3 is CSVMIAGGPSEQYF. In DNA, the CDR3 is TGCAGCGTTATGATAGCGGGAGGGCCGAGTGAGCAGTACTTC.

V is TRBV6-5 and J is TRBJ1-1; D uncertain. Germline V gene sequence: CDR1 MNHEY, CDR2 SVGAGI. V was shortened by 3 bases and J by 0 bases, with 8 bases between the two germline ends. The CDR3 has 14 residues. DNA of the CDR3: TGTGCCAGCAGTTATACTGCCATGAACACTGAAGCTTTCTTT. As protein: CASSYTAMNTEAFF.

The chain combines TRBV5-1 with TRBJ1-4; unclear D gene. The CDR3 runs to 14 residues. Germline V gene data show CDR1 as SGHRS and CDR2 as YFSETQ. The V gene lost 7 bases and the J gene lost 0 bases, with 10 bases spanning the gap. DNA of the CDR3: TGCGCCAGCGCGCACCGGTCAACTAATGAAAAACTGTTTTTT. Its translation: CASAHRSTNEKLFF. Filled out from reference TRBV5-1 and TRBJ1-4, the complete variable domain reads KAGVTQTPRYLIKTRGQQVTLSCSPISGHRSVSWYQQTPGQGLQFLFEYFSETQRNKGNFPGRFSGRQFSNSRSEMNVSTLELGDSALYLCASAHRSTNEKLFFGSGTQLSVL.

The chain links TRBV29-1 to TRBJ1-4; D unclear. The CDR3 consists of 13 residues. V was shortened by 4 bases and J by 3 bases, with 9 bases between the two germline ends. CDR1 SQVTM and CDR2 ANQGSEA come from the germline V gene. The CDR3 region is CSVAGISNEKLFF. CDR3 DNA: TGCAGCGTTGCGGGAATTTCTAATGAAAAACTGTTTTTT.

The rearrangement uses TRBV6-5 and TRBJ2-1, with 8 bases lining up with TRBD2. V dropped 6 bases and J dropped 7; count of bases not matched to a gene: 8. The CDR3 sequence is 14 residues long. Germline V lookup: CDR1 MNHEY, CDR2 SVGAGI. The chain's CDR3 is CASSPPGGKNEQFF. The CDR3 coding sequence is TGTGCCAGCAGCCCCCCGGGAGGGAAGAATGAGCAGTTCTTC.

The chain has TRBV28 and TRBJ1-1; 10 bases line up with TRBD1. CDR1 and CDR2 from the germline V gene are MDHEN and SYDVKM. The CDR3 contains 16 residues. Trimming removed 7 bases from V and 5 bases from J; junction bases left unmatched: 13. The CDR3 bases are TGTGCCAGCACCACTCTGGGGGACAGGGGATGGACTGAAGCTTTCTTT. It specifies CASTTLGDRGWTEAFF.

The chain links TRBV27 to TRBJ1-4; D is unclear. The CDR3 is made up of 15 amino acids. Trimming took 3 bases from V and 4 from J, leaving 12 bases between them. Germline V gene data show CDR1 as MNHEY and CDR2 as SMNVEV (reference sequence). The CDR3: CASSFTRQVNEKLFF. CDR3 bases: TGTGCCAGCAGTTTTACCAGACAAGTTAATGAAAAACTGTTTTTT. The full variable domain, with the rest looked up from reference TRBV27 and TRBJ1-4, is EAQVTQNPRYLITVTGKKLTVTCSQNMNHEYMSWYRQDPGLGLRQIYYSMNVEVTDKGDVPEGYKVSRKEKRNFPLILESPSPNQTSLYFCASSFTRQVNEKLFFGSGTQLSVL.

The chain uses TRBV28 and TRBJ2-2; 9 bases are a match to TRBD2. The germline gives CDR1 MDHEN, CDR2 SYDVKM. This CDR3 has 18 residues. V dropped 6 bases and J dropped 5; count of bases not matched to a gene: 16. CDR3 amino acids: CASRNPGLAGTWTGELFF. CDR3 nucleotides: TGTGCCAGCAGAAACCCTGGCCTAGCGGGGACATGGACCGGGGAGCTGTTTTTT.

The chain recombines TRBV11-3 with TRBJ2-3, with D tentatively TRBD2 (6 bases). V was shortened by 5 bases and J by 2 bases, with 17 bases between the two germline ends. CDR3 length: 16 amino acids. From germline, CDR1 is SGHNT and CDR2 YENEEA. For the CDR3, the DNA is TGTGCCAGCAGCCTGTGGACTACCCCAAACACAGATACGCAGTATTTT. Encoded protein: CASSLWTTPNTDTQYF.

The chain uses TRBV11-2 and TRBJ1-3, with 8 bases fitting TRBD1. The CDR3 runs 17 residues. V lost 0 bases to trimming and J lost 4 bases; unmatched junction nucleotides: 8. The germline CDR1 and CDR2 sequences are SGHAT and FQNNGV. CDR3 protein: CASSLDPGQGKGNTIYF. CDR3 nucleotides: TGTGCCAGCAGCTTAGACCCAGGACAGGGTAAAGGAAACACCATATATTTT.

The V call is TRBV19, the J call TRBJ2-4, with D perhaps TRBD2 (6 bases). Per the germline V gene, CDR1 is LNHDA and CDR2 is SQIVND (reference sequence). The CDR3 consists of 15 residues. Between the trimmed V and J ends, which lost 7 bases and 6 bases, there was a span of 19 bases. The CDR3 reads CASKSRTGAANIQYF. CDR3 nucleotides: TGTGCCAGTAAGAGTCGTACGGGAGCTGCAAACATTCAGTACTTC.

The chain uses TRBV7-8 and TRBJ2-3; 11 bases are shared with TRBD2. V trimming: 5 bases; J trimming: 6 bases; junction bases outside the gene matches: 10. Germline values: CDR1 SGHVS, CDR2 FQNEAQ. The length of the CDR3 is 16 residues. The CDR3 loop is CASSRLTSGVRDTQYF. As DNA, the CDR3 is TGTGCCAGCAGCCGCCTGACTAGCGGGGTTCGGGATACGCAGTATTTT.

CDR3 amino acids: CASVLGGYNEQFF. The CDR3 region has the DNA TGTGCCAGCGTACTAGGAGGATACAATGAGCAGTTCTTC. The chain is built from TRBV28 and TRBJ2-1; D is possibly TRBD2 (5 bases). The CDR3 covers 13 residues. The germline V gene has CDR1 MDHEN and CDR2 SYDVKM. Trimming pared 8 bases from V and 4 bases from J, leaving 12 bases between.

Concerning this clone: The same CDR3 is also encoded by other DNA sequences in this sample. The CDR3 is CASSYSRTGNTEAFF. The CDR3 nucleotides read TGTGCCAGCAGTTACTCGAGGACAGGGAACACTGAAGCTTTCTTT. The J gene is TRBJ1-1, the V gene TRBV6-6, with 7 bases aligning to TRBD1. The CDR3 is made up of 15 amino acids. The germline gives CDR1 MNHNY, CDR2 SVGAGI (reference sequence). The J segment lost 1 base and the V segment lost 0 bases, leaving 2 bases of the junction unmatched.

In nucleotides, the CDR3 is TGTGCCAGCAGCTTAGTCGGCGGAGCTTTCTTT. Translation gives CASSLVGGAFF. V and J are TRBV11-2 and TRBJ1-1; no clear D. V lost 1 base and J lost 10, with 7 bases in between. Per germline, CDR1 SGHAT and CDR2 FQNNGV. The CDR3 extends over 11 amino acids.

The genes are TRBV5-1 and TRBJ1-5; D is unresolved. CDR3 length: 15 amino acids. Deletions cut 1 base from V and 4 bases from J, with 12 bases between. Germline V CDR1 and CDR2: SGHRS, YFSETQ. CDR3 nucleotide sequence: TGCGCCAGCAGCTTGCGCCCCGACGGGAATCAGCCCCAGCATTTT. As protein: CASSLRPDGNQPQHF.

The genes are TRBV10-3 and TRBJ2-7; the match to TRBD1 covers 7 bases. The CDR3 is 14 residues long. CDR1 is ENHRY, CDR2 SYGVKD, per germline. Trimming cost V 7 bases and J 3 bases; bases outside gene matches: 9. CDR3 bases: TGTGCCATCACTCCCGGGACAGAGTTCTACGAGCAGTACTTC. Translation: CAITPGTEFYEQYF.

This clone was counted between two and nine times. The chain recombines TRBV9 with TRBJ1-1, with D hard to call. The germline gives CDR1 SGDLS, CDR2 YYNGEE. The CDR3 has 14 amino acids. V was cut by 4 bases and J by 3 bases, with 13 bases left in between. The CDR3, as DNA: TGTGCCAGCAGCTCGTCGCTGGGAGACACTGAAGCTTTCTTT. Residues: CASSSSLGDTEAFF.

The rearrangement links TRBV4-2 to TRBJ1-5; D gene uncertain. The CDR3 is 15 amino acids. Trimming stripped 4 bases from V and 0 bases from J, with 10 bases between. Germline CDR1 reads LGHNA; CDR2 reads YNFKEQ. CDR3 DNA: TGTGCCAGCAGCCGCTCCGAGGGTAGCAATCAGCCCCAGCATTTT. It is translated as CASSRSEGSNQPQHF.

The rearrangement links TRBV6-5 to TRBJ2-5; possibly TRBD1 for D (6 bases). This CDR3 is built from 15 residues. Germline loops: CDR1 MNHEY, CDR2 SVGAGI. V shed 7 bases and J shed 2 bases, with 17 bases lying between them. CDR3 region: CASKALRTVQETQYF. In nucleotides, the CDR3 is TGTGCCAGCAAGGCCCTCCGGACAGTACAAGAGACCCAGTACTTC.